The 29 T cell receptor beta chains in this list originate from one sample, sequenced in a study of early T cells in non-severe SARS-CoV-2 infection. TCRdb fed the 5' RACE reads into MiXCR, producing one record per CDR3 protein. The data hold 70,000 or so distinct CDR3 sequences, with 9% to 15% observed a single time. The material sequenced was whole blood. The receptor set was obtained from an adult who was a healthcare worker with PCR-confirmed SARS-CoV-2 infection or an uninfected control (not recorded which).

The table lists this clonotype with many counts. J is TRBJ2-5 and V is TRBV7-9, with a tentative D call TRBD2 (7 bases). The length of the CDR3 is 16 residues. The germline gives CDR1 SEHNR, CDR2 FQNEAQ (reference sequence). V lost 2 bases and J lost 5, with 18 bases in between. The CDR3 coding sequence is TGTGCCAGCAGCTTACGGGGGGCCACTCCTCAGGAGACCCAGTACTTC. Translated, it gives CASSLRGATPQETQYF.

This clonotype showed up just a few times. The CDR3 sequence: CSVDGYSSGQTYEQYF. The CDR3 DNA reads as TGCAGCGTTGATGGTTATTCTTCGGGACAAACCTACGAGCAGTACTTC. This chain uses TRBV29-1 with TRBJ2-7, with TRBD1 as a possible D gene (6 bases). Trimming left V 3 bases short and J 2 bases short, with 20 bases between. Germline V gene sequence: CDR1 SQVTM, CDR2 ANQGSEA. This CDR3 has 16 amino acids.

This chain joins TRBV28 and TRBJ1-2; D is undetermined. CDR1 and CDR2 from the germline V gene are MDHEN and SYDVKM. The V end lost 5 bases, the J end lost 2 bases, and 9 bases lay between the germline ends. There are 13 residues in the CDR3. CDR3 bases: TGTGCCAGCAGTCGCCGTGGCAACTATGGCTACACCTTC. This gives the protein CASSRRGNYGYTF.

This clonotype was observed at least ten times. This CDR3 is CASSSLYGTDTQYF. CDR3 in DNA: TGTGCCAGCAGTTCCCTCTACGGCACAGATACGCAGTATTTT. The chain joins TRBV28 to TRBJ2-3; D gene unclear. The CDR3 covers 14 residues. Trimming shortened V by 4 bases and J by 1 base, and 9 bases separated the two germline ends. CDR1 MDHEN and CDR2 SYDVKM come from the germline V gene. The full variable domain, its missing parts supplied by reference TRBV28 and TRBJ2-3, is DVKVTQSSRYLVKRTGEKVFLECVQDMDHENMFWYRQDPGLGLRLIYFSYDVKMKEKGDIPEGYSVSREKKERFSLILESASTNQTSMYLCASSSLYGTDTQYFGPGTRLTVL.

There are many counts of this clonotype. Written as DNA, the CDR3 is TGCGCCAGCAGCTGGGGACAGGGGGTGAACACCGGGGAGCTGTTTTTT. Translating gives CASSWGQGVNTGELFF. The rearrangement joins TRBV5-1 to TRBJ2-2; 11 nucleotides align to TRBD1. CDR3 length: 16 residues. CDR1 and CDR2 from the germline V gene are SGHRS and YFSETQ. Trimming took 3 bases from V and 1 from J; bases not matched to a gene: 2.

The chain uses TRBV7-2 and TRBJ1-3; D is uncertain. The V gene lost 6 bases and the J gene lost 5 bases, with 17 bases spanning the gap. The germline V gene encodes CDR1 SGHTA and CDR2 FQGNSA. CDR3 length equals 15 residues. The CDR3 DNA is TGTGCCAGCAGTTTGACGGTTAGGAATAGAAACACCATATATTTT. This encodes CASSLTVRNRNTIYF.

V and J are TRBV15 and TRBJ2-4, with 9 bases lining up with TRBD2. CDR3 length: 14 residues. Per the germline V gene, CDR1 is LNHNV and CDR2 is YYDKDF (reference sequence). After removal of 3 bases from V and 8 bases from J, the junction contained 5 bases not matched to a gene. This CDR3 is CATSRGAGGDIQYF. The CDR3 DNA sequence: TGTGCCACCAGCAGGGGCGCGGGAGGGGACATTCAGTACTTC.

Only a few counts were recorded for this clonotype. The chain employs TRBV2 and TRBJ2-1, with 12 bases matching TRBD2. With V trimmed by 2 bases and J by 5 bases, 10 bases remained unmatched. There are 18 residues in the CDR3. Germline V gene lookup returns CDR1 SNHLY and CDR2 FYNNEI. The CDR3 is CASSEPRATSGSNNEQFF. The CDR3 DNA sequence: TGTGCCAGCAGTGAACCTCGGGCGACTAGCGGGAGTAACAATGAGCAGTTCTTC.

This clonotype was recorded many times. The J gene is TRBJ2-7, the V gene TRBV5-1; D not resolved. Trimming cost V 2 bases and J 4 bases, with 10 bases left between them. The CDR3 is 13 residues long. Looked up from germline, CDR1 is SGHRS and CDR2 is YFSETQ. CDR3 DNA sequence: TGCGCCAGCAGCTTTGCATCCGGGTACGAGCAGTACTTC. Protein: CASSFASGYEQYF.

This clonotype has at least ten counts. CDR3: CSVDQGYEQYF. The CDR3 region has the DNA TGCAGCGTTGATCAGGGTTACGAGCAGTACTTC. This chain uses TRBV29-1 with TRBJ2-7; weak D call: TRBD1 (5 bases). This CDR3 has 11 amino acids. The V gene's germline CDR1 is SQVTM and CDR2 ANQGSEA. V lost 3 bases and J lost 4, with 7 bases in between.

A few counts support this clonotype. The chain employs TRBV24-1 and TRBJ2-5; D gene unclear. The germline V and J ends were trimmed by 8 bases and 1 base, with 10 bases remaining between them. The CDR3 length is 13 residues. The germline V gene has CDR1 KGHDR and CDR2 SFDVKD. CDR3 sequence (DNA): TGTGCCACCAAGGGTGCAGTCCAAGAGACCCAGTACTTC. Its translation is CATKGAVQETQYF.

V is TRBV20-1 and J is TRBJ2-5; D call uncertain. The CDR3 consists of 16 residues. CDR1 and CDR2 (germline): DFQATT, SNEGSKA (reference sequence). Trimming removed 1 base at V and 7 bases at J, with 22 bases between. Here the CDR3 DNA reads TGCAGTGCTAGAGGTACCATCGACGGTGGTTGGGTGACCCAGTACTTC. It encodes CSARGTIDGGWVTQYF.

This clonotype was observed at least ten times. V is TRBV6-5 and J is TRBJ2-6; a weak D match, TRBD2 (6 bases). CDR1 and CDR2 from the germline V gene are MNHEY and SVGAGI. The CDR3 loop spans 17 amino acids. The V end lost 5 bases, the J end lost 1 base, and 15 bases lay between the germline ends. Here the CDR3 DNA reads TGTGCCAGCAGTAGCAGGGAGGTCGGATCTGGGGCCAACGTCCTGACTTTC. Its protein product is CASSSREVGSGANVLTF.

Many counts were recorded for this clonotype. The chain uses TRBV6-5 and TRBJ2-7; the match to TRBD2 covers 13 bases. The length of the CDR3 is 15 residues. V lost 7 bases to trimming and J lost 9 bases; unmatched junction nucleotides: 12. Germline CDR1 reads MNHEY; CDR2 reads SVGAGI. CDR3 in DNA: TGTGCCAGCACCACCACCGGGACTAGCGGGACGGGGCAGTACTTC. Translating gives CASTTTGTSGTGQYF.

This clonotype was observed a few times. The chain combines TRBV6-6 with TRBJ2-3; D is tentatively TRBD1 or TRBD2 (5 bases each). V was shortened by 5 bases and J by 0 bases, with 18 bases between the two germline ends. Germline V gene sequence: CDR1 MNHNY, CDR2 SVGAGI (reference sequence). The CDR3 runs to 17 residues. CDR3 protein: CASSRGGQTTSTDTQYF. CDR3 nucleotides: TGTGCCAGCAGTCGGGGCGGACAAACTACTAGCACAGATACGCAGTATTTT.

The sample holds many counts of this clonotype. The chain is built from TRBV28 and TRBJ1-3; D gene unclear. Germline V gene lookup returns CDR1 MDHEN and CDR2 SYDVKM. V lost 3 bases and J 1 base, leaving 7 bases between the germline ends. CDR3 size: 14 residues. CDR3 sequence: CASSFPVSGNTIYF. The CDR3 nucleotides are TGTGCCAGCAGTTTCCCCGTGTCTGGAAACACCATATATTTT.

The sample holds many counts of this clonotype. The chain combines TRBV15 with TRBJ2-3; D possibly corresponds to TRBD2 (6 bases). This CDR3 is built from 13 residues. Trimming removed 0 bases at V and 6 bases at J, with 7 bases between. Germline CDR1 reads LNHNV; CDR2 reads YYDKDF (reference sequence). CDR3 in DNA: TGTGCCACCAGCAGAGACCGGGGGGATACGCAGTATTTT. As protein: CATSRDRGDTQYF. Full variable domain (missing parts from reference TRBV15 and TRBJ2-3): DAMVIQNPRYQVTQFGKPVTLSCSQTLNHNVMYWYQQKSSQAPKLLFHYYDKDFNNEADTPDNFQSRRPNTSFCFLDIRSPGLGDTAMYLCATSRDRGDTQYFGPGTRLTVL.

Ten or more counts support this clonotype. The CDR3 DNA reads as TGTGCCAGCAGCTTAGCTCGGGGCTCCACAGATACGCAGTATTTT. This codes for CASSLARGSTDTQYF. V usage is TRBV7-9 and J usage is TRBJ2-3; the D gene could be TRBD1 or TRBD2 (5 bases each). The CDR3 runs to 15 residues. With 0 bases removed from V and 2 bases from J, the gap between germline ends came to 9 bases. Germline V gene lookup returns CDR1 SEHNR and CDR2 FQNEAQ (reference sequence).

This chain links TRBV27 with TRBJ2-7; 9 bases agree with TRBD2. This CDR3 has 15 residues. Trimming removed 3 bases from V and 4 bases from J; junction bases left unmatched: 7. The germline V gene has CDR1 MNHEY and CDR2 SMNVEV (reference sequence). CDR3 sequence: CASSLRASGTYEQYF. The DNA of the CDR3 is TGTGCCAGCAGTTTGAGGGCTAGCGGGACATACGAGCAGTACTTC.

A word on this clonotype: A much larger clone is a single base away; this may be a read error. The rearrangement uses TRBV29-1 and TRBJ2-1, with 8 bases that match TRBD1. CDR1 and CDR2 (germline): SQVTM, ANQGSEA. The CDR3 consists of 13 residues. The CDR3 DNA is TGCAGAGTTGTACCACGGACAGGGAATGAGCAGTTCTTC. Encoded protein: CRVVPRTGNEQFF.

This clonotype was recorded a few times. V and J are TRBV9 and TRBJ2-2; D is perhaps TRBD2 (6 bases). V shed 2 bases and J shed 3 bases, with 14 bases lying between them. The CDR3 sequence is 16 residues long. Germline assignment: CDR1 SGDLS and CDR2 YYNGEE. The CDR3 region is CASSVLSVADTGELFF. CDR3 bases: TGTGCCAGCAGCGTCCTGTCGGTAGCGGACACCGGGGAGCTGTTTTTT.

This clonotype is a singleton in its sample. This chain links TRBV29-1 with TRBJ2-1; D uncertain. This CDR3 is 14 amino acids long. V lost 6 bases, J lost 0 bases, and 12 bases lay in between. CDR1 is SQVTM and CDR2 is ANQGSEA in the germline V gene. The CDR3 region has the DNA TGCAGCGTCGCGACTGCGAGCTCCTACAATGAGCAGTTCTTC. This sequence encodes CSVATASSYNEQFF.

The V call is TRBV11-2, the J call TRBJ2-5; maybe TRBD2 (6 bases). The CDR3 contains 12 residues. The V gene's germline CDR1 is SGHAT and CDR2 FQNNGV. V lost 5 bases, J lost 4 bases, and 8 bases lay in between. CDR3 DNA sequence: TGTGCCAGCAGCGTCGGGAGAGAGACCCAGTACTTC. It yields the protein CASSVGRETQYF. Using reference TRBV11-2 and TRBJ2-5 for the parts outside the CDR3, the full variable domain is EAGVAQSPRYKIIEKRQSVAFWCNPISGHATLYWYQQILGQGPKLLIQFQNNGVVDDSQLPKDRFSAERLKGVDSTLKIQPAKLEDSAVYLCASSVGRETQYFGPGTRLLVL.

This clonotype was seen only a few times. This chain connects TRBV20-1 to TRBJ2-3; the D gene is possibly TRBD2 (6 bases). V was shortened by 1 base and J by 1 base, with 6 bases between the two germline ends. The CDR3 totals 13 residues. CDR1 and CDR2 from the germline V gene are DFQATT and SNEGSKA (reference sequence). In nucleotides, the CDR3 is TGCAGTGCTAGAGCGGGAGGCACAGATACGCAGTATTTT. This gives the protein CSARAGGTDTQYF.

The V and J genes are TRBV6-1 and TRBJ2-3, with 8 bases that match TRBD2. This CDR3 region has 17 residues. The germline gives CDR1 MNHNS, CDR2 SASEGT. The trim removed 4 bases at V and 5 bases at J, leaving 14 bases unmatched. Written as DNA, the CDR3 is TGTGCCAGCAGTGCTACGGGGGCCGGGAGGGCCAAAGATACGCAGTATTTT. Protein sequence: CASSATGAGRAKDTQYF.

This clonotype was detected ten times or more. The chain is built from TRBV11-3 and TRBJ2-1; no reliable D call. This CDR3 comprises 12 residues. Trimming pared 0 bases from V and 6 bases from J, leaving 3 bases between. Germline V gene lookup returns CDR1 SGHNT and CDR2 YENEEA. The CDR3 sequence is CASSLDSNEQFF. CDR3 nucleotide sequence: TGTGCCAGCAGCTTAGACTCCAATGAGCAGTTCTTC.

The genes are TRBV7-2 and TRBJ1-6, with D possibly TRBD1 on 5 matching bases. Deletions cut 5 bases from V and 0 bases from J, with 14 bases between. The CDR3 is made up of 17 amino acids. The germline V gene encodes CDR1 SGHTA and CDR2 FQGNSA. The CDR3 DNA reads as TGTGCCAGCAGCCGCCTTGGGGCCGTCTCCTATAATTCACCCCTCCACTTT. It encodes CASSRLGAVSYNSPLHF.

This clonotype came up many times. The genes are TRBV7-9 and TRBJ1-4; 9 bases line up with TRBD1. The CDR3 contains 15 residues. Germline CDR1 reads SEHNR; CDR2 reads FQNEAQ (reference sequence). J lost 8 bases, V lost 5 bases, and 9 bases had no gene match. The CDR3 loop is CASSPGRQGEEKLFF. In DNA form, the CDR3 reads TGTGCCAGCAGCCCGGGGAGACAGGGGGAGGAAAAACTGTTTTTT.

This clonotype was detected ten times or more. The gene calls are TRBV29-1 and TRBJ2-1; 10 bases fit TRBD2. In germline, CDR1 is SQVTM, CDR2 ANQGSEA. The CDR3 sequence is 14 residues long. The ends lost 4 bases at V and 4 bases at J; junction bases unmatched: 4. The DNA of the CDR3 is TGCAGCGTTGTCCGGACTAGCGGTTACAATGAGCAGTTCTTC. Its translation: CSVVRTSGYNEQFF.